This T cell receptor (beta chain) was retrieved from a study of cytomegalovirus exposure and HLA in healthy donors. Background on the study: Later analysis reported that the roughly 120 validation repertoires shared the platform of the 650 to 700 first-cohort repertoires.

Repertoires were generated with immunoSEQ multiplex PCR, while TCRdb's copy carries only in-frame clones and drops some. Of about 65,000 clones detected, around 90% appear once; the ten largest clones hold around 1.4%. The CDR3 is made up of 15 amino acids. The germline V and J ends were trimmed by 3 bases and 1 base, with 13 bases remaining between them. Germline assignment: CDR1 LNHDA and CDR2 SQIVND (reference sequence). The study's findings and limits: Cytomegalovirus status was reportedly diagnosed by the classifier with high specificity and sensitivity. Many donors shared some public TCRs, even though most TCR sequences were rare.

Comments on this clone: Its cognate antigen is unknown.

This TCR was sampled from a woman between 18 and 30 years old in good health and CMV-seronegative. The sequenced material came from PBMCs. The chain recombines TRBV19 with TRBJ2-7; perhaps TRBD2 as D (6 bases). CDR3 residues: CASSIYSGNSYEQYF. The CDR3 DNA follows: TGTGCCAGTAGTATTTATAGCGGAAATTCCTACGAGCAGTACTTC.